The 3 T cell receptor beta chains listed next were all sequenced from one sample in a study of shared T cell receptors in the human thymus. Clones were read by immunoSEQ multiplex PCR, and TCRdb kept only the in-frame ones, dropping some. The table shows just under 550,000 clones, with around 78% occurring only once. The same data also contributed to another study, on human thymus T cells.

The sample was thymocytes. The receptors were sampled from a boy under two years old with a congenital heart defect.

The chain employs TRBV28 and TRBJ2-5; D ambiguous. Germline V gives CDR1 MDHEN, CDR2 SYDVKM. V shed 6 bases and J shed 8 bases, with 7 bases lying between them. CDR3 length: 10 amino acids. CDR3 region: CASREKTQYF. The DNA for the CDR3 is TGTGCCAGCAGGGAGAAAACCCAGTACTTC. The full variable domain, its missing parts supplied by reference TRBV28 and TRBJ2-5, is DVKVTQSSRYLVKRTGEKVFLECVQDMDHENMFWYRQDPGLGLRLIYFSYDVKMKEKGDIPEGYSVSREKKERFSLILESASTNQTSMYLCASREKTQYFGPGTRLLVL.

CDR3 sequence reads: CSVEEPGRDTGELFF. CDR3 DNA: TGCAGCGTTGAAGAACCGGGGAGGGACACCGGGGAGCTGTTTTTT. The chain employs TRBV29-1 and TRBJ2-2; TRBD2 agrees at 7 bases. V lost 0 bases to trimming and J lost 3 bases; unmatched junction nucleotides: 4. The CDR3 has 15 residues. Germline CDR1 is SQVTM and CDR2 is ANQGSEA.

In its sample, this clone was seen a few times. V is TRBV2 and J is TRBJ2-3, with 7 bases aligning to TRBD1. There are 13 residues in the CDR3. V lost 1 base to trimming and J lost 7 bases; unmatched junction nucleotides: 2. CDR1 is SNHLY, CDR2 FYNNEI, per germline. The CDR3 is CASSEGGGHTQYF. The CDR3 DNA reads TGTGCCAGCAGTGAAGGAGGGGGCCATACGCAGTATTTT.